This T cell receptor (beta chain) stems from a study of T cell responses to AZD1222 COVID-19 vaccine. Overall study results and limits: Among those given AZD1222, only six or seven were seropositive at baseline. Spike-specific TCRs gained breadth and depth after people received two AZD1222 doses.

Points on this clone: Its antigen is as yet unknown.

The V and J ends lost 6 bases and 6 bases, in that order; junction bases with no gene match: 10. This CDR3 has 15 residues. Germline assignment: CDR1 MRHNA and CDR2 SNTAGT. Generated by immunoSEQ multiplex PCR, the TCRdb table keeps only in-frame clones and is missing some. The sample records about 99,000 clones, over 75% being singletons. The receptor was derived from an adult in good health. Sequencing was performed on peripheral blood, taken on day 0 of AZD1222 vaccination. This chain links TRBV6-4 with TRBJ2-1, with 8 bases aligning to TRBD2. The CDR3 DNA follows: TGTGCCAGCAGCTATAGCGGGGAGGGGTTCAATGAGCAGTTCTTC. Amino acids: CASSYSGEGFNEQFF.